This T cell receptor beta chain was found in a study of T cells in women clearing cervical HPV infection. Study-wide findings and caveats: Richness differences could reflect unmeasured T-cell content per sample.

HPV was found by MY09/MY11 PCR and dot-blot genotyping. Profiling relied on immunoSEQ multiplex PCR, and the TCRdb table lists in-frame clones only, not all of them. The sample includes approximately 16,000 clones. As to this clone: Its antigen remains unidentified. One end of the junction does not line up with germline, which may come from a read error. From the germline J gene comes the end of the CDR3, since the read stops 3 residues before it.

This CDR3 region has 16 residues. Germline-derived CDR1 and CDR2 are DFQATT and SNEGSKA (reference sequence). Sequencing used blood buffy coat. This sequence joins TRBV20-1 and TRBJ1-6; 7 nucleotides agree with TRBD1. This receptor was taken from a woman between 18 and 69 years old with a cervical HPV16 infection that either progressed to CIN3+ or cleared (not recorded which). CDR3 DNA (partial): TGCAGTGCCAGAGCCGGGACAGCAAGTTATAATTCACCC. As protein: CSARAGTASYNSP. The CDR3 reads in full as CSARAGTASYNSPLHF.